This TCR beta chain was sequenced in a study of identical twins (dated by TCRdb to the mid-2010s). Broadly, across the study: TCR alpha and beta repertoires from monozygotic twins, unrelated adults of various ages and cord blood were deep-sequenced to test whether fetal clonotypes persist. To rule out contamination, the twin experiments were replicated at different times with different library preparation protocols. Overall study results and their limits: Abundant cord blood beta clonotypes carried fewer insertions; young adult naive repertoires showed a weaker similar trend, while memory repertoires showed none. Compared with coincidental sharing between unrelated individuals, out-of-frame TCR alpha sequences shared between twins showed an excess of sequences with low generation probability. Invariant T cells such as MAIT and iNKT could partly confound zero-insertion analyses, although diverse VJ usage argued against such confounding for most clonotypes. Because the same donors could not be followed over many years, conclusions were based on cross-sectional statistical analysis. A weaker excess of twin sharing was found in beta out-of-frame sequences because the signal-to-noise ratio was lowered by fewer shared sequences. In monozygotic twins, out-of-frame TCR alpha sharing was systematically underestimated by recombination models, although the models agreed with sharing between unrelated individuals.

In the germline V gene, CDR1 corresponds to MNHEY and CDR2 to SVGAGI. V and J are truncated by 2 bases and 3 bases respectively, leaving an intervening sequence of 14 bases. Its CDR3 holds 15 amino acids, cysteine through phenylalanine. Here the CDR3 DNA is all that survives: 45 bases in frame from base 1. Library generation was performed with 5' RACE. Sequenced using an Illumina HiSeq 2000. A universal primer binding site was introduced by template switching, and a unique molecular identifier was present in the final cDNA, enabling accurate counting of TCR cDNA molecules. First-strand cDNA for TCR alpha and beta chains was synthesized from specific primers in the conserved constant-segment region. To control for contamination, each cDNA library was double barcoded with a SMART-Mk sample barcode plus Illumina barcodes. Two successive PCR steps introduced TruSeq adapter sequences along with Illumina sample barcodes. The TCR alpha and beta cDNA libraries were sequenced on the Illumina HiSeq platform using custom primers. The authors' analysis ran thus. MiGEC processed the raw reads to extract unique molecular identifiers, while MiXCR was used to determine the CDR3 positions. For each individual, recombination models were inferred using an EM algorithm with the repgenHMM and IGoR tools. The analysis of shared clonotypes was done with the tcR package in R, with sharing normalized by the product of cloneset sizes. To study raw recombination without the effects of thymic and clonal selection, out-of-frame nonproductive sequences were analyzed. The public reads were run again by TCRdb, first through fastp at Q25 and then through MiXCR, and only productive beta chains were kept. Each entry is one CDR3 protein sequence, shown with its most common DNA and genes. TCRdb's processing, not the authors' own work, is the source of the V and J calls. For this sample there are 230,000 or so distinct CDR3 sequences; roughly 8% appear just once. The ten largest clones represent less than 4% of the sample.

This clonotype was detected many times. Its antigen has not been determined. Base qualities are not provided; no much larger clone lies one nucleotide away. Every donor in the study was a healthy Caucasian. The twin cohort comprised three pairs of female monozygotic twins, all aged roughly 18 to 30 years. Positive isolation kits from Invitrogen were used to isolate CD4+ and CD8+ T cell populations. The sample was also reused in another study, on yellow fever vaccine responses in identical twins. As that second paper reports: According to the authors, in identical twins the way T cells responded to vaccination appeared partly convergent and partly personalized. The study precisely tracked vaccine-responding T cell clones in identical twins.

Here the chain combines TRBV6-5 and TRBJ2-7; the D gene is perhaps TRBD2, on 6 matching bases. The receptor was isolated from a woman aged 18-35 years in good health. The sample comprised CD8+ T cells sorted from blood. The CDR3 has the sequence CASSYRRDFFYEQYF. The DNA sequence is TGTGCCAGCAGTTACCGGAGGGACTTTTTCTACGAGCAGTACTTC.